These T cell receptor beta chains were read from a single sample in a study of regulatory T cells in long-lasting Graves disease. Each CDR3 protein gets one entry after TCRdb re-called the multiplex PCR reads with MiXCR. Of about 530,000 distinct CDR3 sequences in the sample, about 15% are singletons; the top ten hold roughly 25%. These data are also associated with another study on T cells in Graves' hyperthyroidism and ophthalmopathy.

The sample consisted of peripheral blood mononuclear cells (PBMCs), taken at new diagnosis, from a patient treated with antithyroid drugs. Every receptor here comes from a woman aged 35-65 years with Graves disease. CDR3s include the opening cysteine and the closing phenylalanine or tryptophan. The D gene is left open where the match is weak. Clone sizes are given selectively: once, few, many, or a class where the clone is expanded.

clone_size: many
j_call: TRBJ1-2
v_call: TRBV15
d_call: NA
cdr3_aa: CATSSTTGASGYTF
cdr3_nt: TGTGCCACCAGTTCGACGACAGGAGCTAGCGGCTACACCTTC

clone_size: many
j_call: TRBJ1-2
v_call: TRBV2
d_call: NA
cdr3_aa: CASSEAGGAGYGYTF
cdr3_nt: TGTGCCAGCAGTGAAGCGGGAGGGGCGGGTTATGGCTACACCTTC

clone_size: many
j_call: TRBJ1-2
v_call: TRBV2
d_call: TRBD1
cdr3_aa: CASSEEGQGASGYTF
cdr3_nt: TGTGCCAGCAGTGAAGAAGGACAGGGGGCAAGTGGCTACACCTTC

clone_size: NA
j_call: TRBJ1-5
v_call: TRBV7-2
d_call: TRBD1
cdr3_aa: CASSEQGASQPQHF
cdr3_nt: TGTGCCAGCAGCGAACAGGGGGCGAGTCAGCCCCAGCATTTT

clone_size: many
j_call: TRBJ2-5
v_call: TRBV20-1
d_call: TRBD2
cdr3_aa: CSARDLLAGAETQYF
cdr3_nt: TGCAGTGCTAGAGATTTACTAGCGGGGGCAGAGACCCAGTACTTC

clone_size: NA
j_call: TRBJ1-6
v_call: TRBV10-3
d_call: NA
cdr3_aa: CAIKGSGTPSPLHF
cdr3_nt: TGTGCCATCAAGGGCTCCGGGACACCTTCACCCCTCCACTTT

clone_size: NA
j_call: TRBJ2-7
v_call: TRBV11-2
d_call: NA
cdr3_aa: CASSLNMGALNEQYF
cdr3_nt: TGTGCCAGCAGCTTGAACATGGGGGCGCTCAACGAGCAGTACTTC

clone_size: many
j_call: TRBJ1-5
v_call: TRBV2
d_call: NA
cdr3_aa: CASTLTGSPNQPQHF
cdr3_nt: TGTGCCAGCACCCTAACAGGGAGCCCGAATCAGCCCCAGCATTTT

clone_size: once
j_call: TRBJ1-1
v_call: TRBV19
d_call: NA
cdr3_aa: CASNPGTMNTEAFF
cdr3_nt: TGTGCCAGTAACCCGGGAACCATGAACACTGAAGCTTTCTTT

clone_size: NA
j_call: TRBJ2-1
v_call: TRBV24-1
d_call: TRBD2
cdr3_aa: CATRGPGLDANEQFF
cdr3_nt: TGTGCCACAAGAGGTCCGGGACTAGATGCCAATGAGCAGTTCTTC

clone_size: few
j_call: TRBJ1-6
v_call: TRBV6-1
d_call: NA
cdr3_aa: CASSDSPLGNSPLHF
cdr3_nt: TGTGCCAGCAGTGATAGTCCCCTTGGGAATTCACCCCTCCACTTT

clone_size: few
j_call: TRBJ1-1
v_call: TRBV25-1
d_call: TRBD1
cdr3_aa: CASSGGTGNFF
cdr3_nt: TGTGCCAGCAGTGGGGGGACAGGGAATTTCTTT

clone_size: many
j_call: TRBJ2-3
v_call: TRBV11-2
d_call: NA
cdr3_aa: CASSLRLGDTDTQYF
cdr3_nt: TGTGCCAGCAGCTTAAGACTGGGAGACACAGATACGCAGTATTTT

clone_size: few
j_call: TRBJ1-1
v_call: TRBV20-1
d_call: TRBD1
cdr3_aa: CSARDQGTGVTEAFF
cdr3_nt: TGCAGTGCTAGAGATCAAGGGACAGGGGTGACTGAAGCTTTCTTT

clone_size: NA
j_call: TRBJ2-5
v_call: TRBV6-1
d_call: TRBD2
cdr3_aa: CASRETSGGAETQYF
cdr3_nt: TGTGCCAGCAGGGAAACTAGCGGGGGGGCTGAGACCCAGTACTTC

clone_size: many
j_call: TRBJ1-1
v_call: TRBV7-2
d_call: NA
cdr3_aa: CASSLFLEAFF
cdr3_nt: TGTGCCAGCAGCCTATTTCTTGAAGCTTTCTTT

clone_size: many
j_call: TRBJ2-1
v_call: TRBV11-2
d_call: TRBD2
cdr3_aa: CASSSGLALFF
cdr3_nt: TGTGCCAGCAGCTCGGGACTAGCCCTTTTCTTC

clone_size: many
j_call: TRBJ2-5
v_call: TRBV6-2/TRBV6-3
d_call: NA
cdr3_aa: CASGRTAKETQYF
cdr3_nt: TGTGCCAGCGGAAGAACTGCCAAAGAGACCCAGTACTTC

clone_size: many
j_call: TRBJ2-1
v_call: TRBV12-3/TRBV12-4
d_call: TRBD2
cdr3_aa: CASSSQTSHEQFF
cdr3_nt: TGTGCCAGCAGTTCCCAGACTAGCCATGAGCAGTTCTTC

clone_size: NA
j_call: TRBJ2-3
v_call: TRBV4-1
d_call: NA
cdr3_aa: CASSQEVHRDTQYF
cdr3_nt: TGTGCCAGCAGCCAGGAGGTGCATAGAGATACGCAGTATTTT

clone_size: many
j_call: TRBJ2-3
v_call: TRBV6-2/TRBV6-3
d_call: NA
cdr3_aa: CASSFRLTTDTQYF
cdr3_nt: TGTGCCAGCAGTTTCAGGCTCACCACAGATACGCAGTATTTT

clone_size: medium-sized
j_call: TRBJ1-5
v_call: TRBV15
d_call: NA
cdr3_aa: CATSAWINQPQHF
cdr3_nt: TGTGCCACCAGCGCTTGGATAAATCAGCCCCAGCATTTT

clone_size: many
j_call: TRBJ1-5
v_call: TRBV12-3/TRBV12-4
d_call: NA
cdr3_aa: CASSFRGADQPQHF
cdr3_nt: TGTGCCAGCAGTTTTAGGGGCGCGGATCAGCCCCAGCATTTT

clone_size: few
j_call: TRBJ2-2
v_call: TRBV5-5
d_call: TRBD1
cdr3_aa: CASSLDEWTGTGELFF
cdr3_nt: TGTGCCAGCAGCTTGGATGAGTGGACAGGGACCGGGGAGCTGTTTTTT

clone_size: few
j_call: TRBJ1-6
v_call: TRBV12-3/TRBV12-4
d_call: TRBD1
cdr3_aa: CASSGQVNSPLHF
cdr3_nt: TGTGCCAGCAGCGGACAGGTCAATTCACCCCTCCACTTT

clone_size: NA
j_call: TRBJ2-1
v_call: TRBV11-2
d_call: NA
cdr3_aa: CASSAGQAYNEQFF
cdr3_nt: TGCGCCAGCAGCGCCGGACAAGCCTACAATGAGCAGTTCTTC

clone_size: few
j_call: TRBJ1-2
v_call: TRBV7-2
d_call: NA
cdr3_aa: CASSPAGAGNGYTF
cdr3_nt: TGTGCCAGCAGCCCGGCGGGGGCAGGTAATGGCTACACCTTC

clone_size: many
j_call: TRBJ1-4
v_call: TRBV6-5
d_call: TRBD1
cdr3_aa: CASSYSGTAVNEKLFF
cdr3_nt: TGTGCCAGCAGTTACTCCGGGACAGCGGTTAATGAAAAACTGTTTTTT